This TCR beta chain comes out of a study of vaccination effects on CD4 cells after COVID-19. Study details: Samples came 142 and 148 days after COVID-19 diagnosis, before vaccination. Study findings and constraints: By a late point after vaccination, infection- and vaccine-induced clones had shrunk markedly through clonal contraction.

Using immunoSEQ multiplex PCR, the repertoire was profiled, and TCRdb retains in-frame clones only, with some absent. This table holds about 19,000 clones, roughly 74% found once. Details on this clone: What it binds is unknown.

Viral peptide pool expansion of antigen-specific CD4+ T cells preceded sequencing in the ViraFEST assay. Isolation of CD4+ T cells took place after about ten days of culture. Confirmation by PCR established that the person had SARS-CoV-2 infection between March and December 2020. Days 3 and 7 were when half the medium was replaced with IL-2 medium. This TCR was sampled from a human donor who had a prior SARS-CoV-2 infection. Specimen: CD4+ T cells from PBMCs cultured with SARS-CoV-2 spike peptides, collected before COVID-19 vaccination.

For the CDR3, the DNA is TGTGCCAGCAGCGGTCGACGGATGAATTCACCCCTCCACTTT. Amino acids: CASSGRRMNSPLHF. The chain uses TRBV5-4 and TRBJ1-6; D is uncertain. Per the germline V gene, CDR1 is SGHNT and CDR2 is YYREEE (reference sequence). The CDR3 has 14 residues. V was shortened by 4 bases and J by 7 bases, with 12 bases between the two germline ends. Complete variable domain (other parts from reference TRBV5-4 and TRBJ1-6): ETGVTQSPTHLIKTRGQQVTLRCSSQSGHNTVSWYQQALGQGPQFIFQYYREEENGRGNFPPRFSGLQFPNYSSELNVNALELDDSALYLCASSGRRMNSPLHFGNGTRLTVT.